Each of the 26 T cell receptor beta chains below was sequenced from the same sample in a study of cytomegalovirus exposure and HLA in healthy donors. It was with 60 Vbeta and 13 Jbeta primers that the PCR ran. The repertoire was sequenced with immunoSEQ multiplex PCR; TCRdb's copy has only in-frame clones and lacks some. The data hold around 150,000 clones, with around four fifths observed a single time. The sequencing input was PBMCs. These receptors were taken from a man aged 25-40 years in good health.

DNA for the CDR3: TGTGCCAGCAGCTTGGTTACTTTTCCGAACTCTGGAAACACCATATATTTT. Translation: CASSLVTFPNSGNTIYF. The chain uses TRBV5-5 and TRBJ1-3, with D uncertain. V was shortened by 0 bases and J by 0 bases, with 13 bases between the two germline ends. The germline CDR1 and CDR2 sequences are SGHKS and YYEKEE (reference sequence). There are 17 residues in the CDR3.

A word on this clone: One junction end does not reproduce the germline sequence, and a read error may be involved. The chain's CDR3 is CSSSSRTGDYGYTF. CDR3 DNA sequence: TGTTCCAGCAGCTCTCGGACAGGGGACTATGGCTACACCTTC. The rearrangement links TRBV7-9 to TRBJ1-2; 9 nucleotides line up with TRBD1. The germline CDR1 and CDR2 sequences are SEHNR and FQNEAQ (reference sequence). The CDR3 runs to 14 residues.

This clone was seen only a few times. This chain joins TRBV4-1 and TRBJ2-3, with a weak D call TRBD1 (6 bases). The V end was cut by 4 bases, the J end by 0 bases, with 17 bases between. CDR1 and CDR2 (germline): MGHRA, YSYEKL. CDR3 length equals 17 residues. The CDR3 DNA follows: TGCGCCAGCAGCCGGGGCATACAGGGATCTAGCACAGATACGCAGTATTTT. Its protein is CASSRGIQGSSTDTQYF.

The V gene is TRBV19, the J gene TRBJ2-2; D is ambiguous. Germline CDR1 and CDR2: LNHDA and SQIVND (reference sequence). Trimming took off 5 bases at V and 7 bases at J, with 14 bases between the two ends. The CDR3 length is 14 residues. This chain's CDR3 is CASSSQMWHGELFF. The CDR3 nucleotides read TGTGCCAGTAGTTCTCAAATGTGGCACGGGGAGCTGTTTTTT. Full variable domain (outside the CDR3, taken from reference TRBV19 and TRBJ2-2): DGGITQSPKYLFRKEGQNVTLSCEQNLNHDAMYWYRQDPGQGLRLIYYSQIVNDFQKGDIAEGYSVSREKKESFPLTVTSAQKNPTAFYLCASSSQMWHGELFFGEGSRLTVL.

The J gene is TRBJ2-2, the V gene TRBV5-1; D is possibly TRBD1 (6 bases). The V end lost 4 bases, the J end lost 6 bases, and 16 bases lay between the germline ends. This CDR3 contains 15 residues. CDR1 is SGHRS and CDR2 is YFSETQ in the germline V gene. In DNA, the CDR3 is TGCGCCAGCAGCCAGAGGGGGATGGGGGCCGGGGAGCTGTTTTTT. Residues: CASSQRGMGAGELFF.

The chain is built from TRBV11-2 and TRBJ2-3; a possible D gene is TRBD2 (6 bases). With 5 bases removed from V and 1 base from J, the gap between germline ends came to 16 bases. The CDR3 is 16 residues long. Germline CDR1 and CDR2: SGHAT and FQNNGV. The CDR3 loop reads CASSQYVSGGTDTQYF. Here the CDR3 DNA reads TGTGCCAGCAGCCAATACGTTTCGGGAGGCACAGATACGCAGTATTTT.

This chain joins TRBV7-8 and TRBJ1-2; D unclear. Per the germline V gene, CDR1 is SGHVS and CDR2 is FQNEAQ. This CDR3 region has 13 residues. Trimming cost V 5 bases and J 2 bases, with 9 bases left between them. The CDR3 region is CASSHTKNYGYTF. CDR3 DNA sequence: TGTGCCAGCAGCCACACAAAGAACTATGGCTACACCTTC. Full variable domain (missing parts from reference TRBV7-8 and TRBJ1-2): GAGVSQSPRYKVAKRGQDVALRCDPISGHVSLFWYQQALGQGPEFLTYFQNEAQLDKSGLPSDRFFAERPEGSVSTLKIQRTQQEDSAVYLCASSHTKNYGYTFGSGTRLTVV.

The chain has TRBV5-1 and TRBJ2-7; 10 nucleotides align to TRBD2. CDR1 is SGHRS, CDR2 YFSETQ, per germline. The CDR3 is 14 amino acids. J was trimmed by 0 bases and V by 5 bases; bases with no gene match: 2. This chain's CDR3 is CASRPSGSSYEQYF. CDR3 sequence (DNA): TGCGCCAGCAGACCTAGCGGGAGCTCCTACGAGCAGTACTTC.

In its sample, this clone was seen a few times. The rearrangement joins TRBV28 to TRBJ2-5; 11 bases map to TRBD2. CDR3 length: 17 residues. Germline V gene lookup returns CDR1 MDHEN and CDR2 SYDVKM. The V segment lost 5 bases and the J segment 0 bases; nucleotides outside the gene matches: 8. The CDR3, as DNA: TGTGCCAGCAGTCCTCGGACTAGCGGGCCGTACCAAGAGACCCAGTACTTC. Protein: CASSPRTSGPYQETQYF.

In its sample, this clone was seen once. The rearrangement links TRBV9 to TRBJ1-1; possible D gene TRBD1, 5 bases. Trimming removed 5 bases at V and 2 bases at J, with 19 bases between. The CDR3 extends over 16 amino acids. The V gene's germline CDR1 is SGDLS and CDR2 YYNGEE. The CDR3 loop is CASSRRSGPLNTEAFF. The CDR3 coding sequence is TGTGCCAGCAGTCGTAGGTCAGGGCCCCTTAACACTGAAGCTTTCTTT. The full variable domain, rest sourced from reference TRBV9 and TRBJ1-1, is DSGVTQTPKHLITATGQRVTLRCSPRSGDLSVYWYQQSLDQGLQFLIQYYNGEERAKGNILERFSAQQFPDLHSELNLSSLELGDSALYFCASSRRSGPLNTEAFFGQGTRLTVV.

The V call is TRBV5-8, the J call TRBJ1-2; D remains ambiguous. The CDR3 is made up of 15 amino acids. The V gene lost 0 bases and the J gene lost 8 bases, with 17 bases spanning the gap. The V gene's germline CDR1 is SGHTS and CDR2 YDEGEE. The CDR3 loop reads CASSLDGMRFLGYTF. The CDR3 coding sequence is TGTGCCAGCAGCTTGGATGGTATGAGATTCTTGGGCTACACCTTC.

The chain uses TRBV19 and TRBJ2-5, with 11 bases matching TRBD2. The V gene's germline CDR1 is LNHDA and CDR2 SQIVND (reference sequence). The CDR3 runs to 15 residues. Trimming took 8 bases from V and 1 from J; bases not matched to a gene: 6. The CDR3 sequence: CASSNLAGGQETQYF. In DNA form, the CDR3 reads TGTGCCAGTTCCAACCTAGCGGGGGGCCAAGAGACCCAGTACTTC.

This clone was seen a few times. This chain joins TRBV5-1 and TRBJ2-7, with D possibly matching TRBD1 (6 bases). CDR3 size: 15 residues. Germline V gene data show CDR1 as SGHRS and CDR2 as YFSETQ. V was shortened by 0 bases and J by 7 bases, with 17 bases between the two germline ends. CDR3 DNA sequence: TGCGCCAGCAGCTTGGGTAGGGGGTTACCGGGAGAGCAGTACTTC. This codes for CASSLGRGLPGEQYF.

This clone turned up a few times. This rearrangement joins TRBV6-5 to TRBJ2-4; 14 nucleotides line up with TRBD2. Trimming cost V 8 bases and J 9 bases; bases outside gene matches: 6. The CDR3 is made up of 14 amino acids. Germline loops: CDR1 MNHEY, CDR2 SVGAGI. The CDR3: CASGTSGRGSIQYF. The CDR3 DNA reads TGTGCCAGCGGGACTAGCGGGAGAGGCAGCATTCAGTACTTC.

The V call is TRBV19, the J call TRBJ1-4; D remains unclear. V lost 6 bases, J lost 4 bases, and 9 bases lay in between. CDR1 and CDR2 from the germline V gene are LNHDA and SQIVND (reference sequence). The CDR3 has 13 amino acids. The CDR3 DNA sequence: TGTGCCAGTAGGGTCCGAGGTAATGAAAAACTGTTTTTT. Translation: CASRVRGNEKLFF.

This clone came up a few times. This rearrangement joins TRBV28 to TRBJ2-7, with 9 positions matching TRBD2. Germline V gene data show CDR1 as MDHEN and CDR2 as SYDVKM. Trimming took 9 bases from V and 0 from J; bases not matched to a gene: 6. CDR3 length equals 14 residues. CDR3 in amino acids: CASQTSGSSYEQYF. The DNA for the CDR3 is TGTGCCAGTCAGACTAGCGGTAGCTCCTACGAGCAGTACTTC.

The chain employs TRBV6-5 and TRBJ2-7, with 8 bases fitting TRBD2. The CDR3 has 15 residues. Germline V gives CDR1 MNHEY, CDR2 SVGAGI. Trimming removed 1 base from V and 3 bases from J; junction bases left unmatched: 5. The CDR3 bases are TGTGCCAGCAGTTACTGGGCAGCGGGGGACTACGAGCAGTACTTC. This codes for CASSYWAAGDYEQYF.

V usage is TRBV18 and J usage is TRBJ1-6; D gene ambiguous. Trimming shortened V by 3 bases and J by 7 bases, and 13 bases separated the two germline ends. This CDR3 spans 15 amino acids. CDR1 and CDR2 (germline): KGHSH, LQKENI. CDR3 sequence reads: CASSPNRGENSPLHF. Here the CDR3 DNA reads TGTGCCAGCTCACCCAACCGCGGGGAAAATTCACCCCTCCACTTT.

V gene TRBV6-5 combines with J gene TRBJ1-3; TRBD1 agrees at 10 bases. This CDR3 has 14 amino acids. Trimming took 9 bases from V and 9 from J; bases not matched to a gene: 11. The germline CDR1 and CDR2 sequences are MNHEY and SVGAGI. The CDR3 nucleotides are TGTGCCAGAGTCGGGACAGGGGATGATTCCACCATATATTTT. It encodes CARVGTGDDSTIYF.

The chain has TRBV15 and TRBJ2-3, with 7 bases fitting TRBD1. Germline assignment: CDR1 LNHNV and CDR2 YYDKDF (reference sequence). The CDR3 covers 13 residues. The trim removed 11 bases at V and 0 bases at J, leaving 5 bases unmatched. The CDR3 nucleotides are TGTGCCGCGCCGGGACAGAGCACAGATACGCAGTATTTT. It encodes CAAPGQSTDTQYF. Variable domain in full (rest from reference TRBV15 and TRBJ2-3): DAMVIQNPRYQVTQFGKPVTLSCSQTLNHNVMYWYQQKSSQAPKLLFHYYDKDFNNEADTPDNFQSRRPNTSFCFLDIRSPGLGDTAMYLCAAPGQSTDTQYFGPGTRLTVL.

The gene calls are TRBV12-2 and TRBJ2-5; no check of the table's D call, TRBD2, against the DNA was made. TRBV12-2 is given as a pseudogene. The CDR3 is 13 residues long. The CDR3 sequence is CASRPWGEETQYF. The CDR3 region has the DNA TGTGCAAGTCGCCCTTGGGGGGAGGAGACCCAGTACTTC.

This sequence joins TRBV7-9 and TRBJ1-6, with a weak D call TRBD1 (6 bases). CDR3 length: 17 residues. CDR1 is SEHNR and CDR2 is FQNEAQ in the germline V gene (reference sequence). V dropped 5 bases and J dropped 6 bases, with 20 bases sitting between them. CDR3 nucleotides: TGTGCCAGCAGCGTAACCGGGACAACCTGGGGTAATTCACCCCTCCACTTT. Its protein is CASSVTGTTWGNSPLHF.

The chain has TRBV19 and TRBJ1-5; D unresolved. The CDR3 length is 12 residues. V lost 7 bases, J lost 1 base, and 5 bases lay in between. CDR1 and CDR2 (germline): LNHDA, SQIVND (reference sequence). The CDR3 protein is CASTGSNQPQHF. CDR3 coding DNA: TGTGCCAGTACGGGAAGCAATCAGCCCCAGCATTTT. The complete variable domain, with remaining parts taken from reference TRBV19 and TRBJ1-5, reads DGGITQSPKYLFRKEGQNVTLSCEQNLNHDAMYWYRQDPGQGLRLIYYSQIVNDFQKGDIAEGYSVSREKKESFPLTVTSAQKNPTAFYLCASTGSNQPQHFGDGTRLSIL.

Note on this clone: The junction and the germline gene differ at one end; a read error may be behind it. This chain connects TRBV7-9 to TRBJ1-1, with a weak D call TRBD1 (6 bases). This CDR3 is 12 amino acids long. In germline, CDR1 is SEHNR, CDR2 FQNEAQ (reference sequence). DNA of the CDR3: TGTTCCAGCAGCCCAGGGACAATTGAAGCTTTCTTT. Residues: CSSSPGTIEAFF.

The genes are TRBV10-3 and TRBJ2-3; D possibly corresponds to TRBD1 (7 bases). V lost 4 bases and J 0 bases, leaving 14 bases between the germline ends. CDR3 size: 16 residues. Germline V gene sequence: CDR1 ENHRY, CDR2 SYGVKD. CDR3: CAISGGGTASTDTQYF. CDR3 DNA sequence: TGTGCCATCAGTGGGGGCGGGACAGCTAGCACAGATACGCAGTATTTT.

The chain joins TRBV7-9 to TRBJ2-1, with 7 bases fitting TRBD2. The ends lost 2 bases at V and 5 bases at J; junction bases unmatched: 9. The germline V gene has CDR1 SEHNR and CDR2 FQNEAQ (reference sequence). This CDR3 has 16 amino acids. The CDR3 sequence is CASSLLSQRDHNEQFF. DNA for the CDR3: TGTGCCAGCAGCTTATTATCCCAGCGGGACCACAATGAGCAGTTCTTC.